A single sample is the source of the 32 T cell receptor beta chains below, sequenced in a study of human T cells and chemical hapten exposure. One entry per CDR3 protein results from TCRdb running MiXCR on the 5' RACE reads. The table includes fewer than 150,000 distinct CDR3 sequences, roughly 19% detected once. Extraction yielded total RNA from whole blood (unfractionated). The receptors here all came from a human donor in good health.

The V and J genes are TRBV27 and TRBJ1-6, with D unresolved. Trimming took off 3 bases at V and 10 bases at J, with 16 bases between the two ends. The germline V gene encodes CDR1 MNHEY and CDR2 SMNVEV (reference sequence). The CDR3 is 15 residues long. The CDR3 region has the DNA TGTGCCAGCAGTTTTGGTGGACCGCCCCTATCACCCCTCCACTTT. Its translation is CASSFGGPPLSPLHF.

The DNA of the CDR3 is TGCAGCGCCCGCCTGGTAGGGAGCACCTCTGGGGCCAACGTCCTGACTTTC. Protein sequence: CSARLVGSTSGANVLTF. V and J are TRBV29-1 and TRBJ2-6; D is possibly TRBD2 (5 bases). The CDR3 extends over 17 amino acids. Germline assignment: CDR1 SQVTM and CDR2 ANQGSEA. With 7 bases removed from V and 0 bases from J, the gap between germline ends came to 19 bases.

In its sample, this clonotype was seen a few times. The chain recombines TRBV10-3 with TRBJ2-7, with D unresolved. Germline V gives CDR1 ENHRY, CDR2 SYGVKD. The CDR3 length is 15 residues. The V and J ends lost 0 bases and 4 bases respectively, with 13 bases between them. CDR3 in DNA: TGTGCCATCAGTGAGTCCGGTGGACCACAGTACGAGCAGTACTTC. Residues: CAISESGGPQYEQYF.

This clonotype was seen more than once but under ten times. The CDR3 DNA reads TGTGCCACCAGTGACCAGGACAGTCCGGGGCAGCCCCAGCATTTT. Encoded protein: CATSDQDSPGQPQHF. The chain carries TRBV24-1 and TRBJ1-5, with a weak D call TRBD1 (6 bases). Between the trimmed V and J ends, which lost 4 bases and 7 bases, there was a span of 16 bases. CDR1 is KGHDR, CDR2 SFDVKD, per germline. The CDR3 runs 15 residues.

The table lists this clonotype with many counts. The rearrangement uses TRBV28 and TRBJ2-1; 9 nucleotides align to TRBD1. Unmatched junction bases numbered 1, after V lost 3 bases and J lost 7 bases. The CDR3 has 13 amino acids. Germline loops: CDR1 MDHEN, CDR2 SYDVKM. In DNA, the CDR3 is TGTGCCAGCAGTTTGACAGGGGGGAATGAGCAGTTCTTC. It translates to CASSLTGGNEQFF.

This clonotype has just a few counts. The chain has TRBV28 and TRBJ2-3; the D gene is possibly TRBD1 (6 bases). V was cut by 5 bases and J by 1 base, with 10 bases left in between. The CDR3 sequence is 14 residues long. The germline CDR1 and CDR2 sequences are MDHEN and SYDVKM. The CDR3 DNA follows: TGTGCCAGCAGTCCACAGGGTCGCACAGATACGCAGTATTTT. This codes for CASSPQGRTDTQYF. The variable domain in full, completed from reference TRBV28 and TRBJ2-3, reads DVKVTQSSRYLVKRTGEKVFLECVQDMDHENMFWYRQDPGLGLRLIYFSYDVKMKEKGDIPEGYSVSREKKERFSLILESASTNQTSMYLCASSPQGRTDTQYFGPGTRLTVL.

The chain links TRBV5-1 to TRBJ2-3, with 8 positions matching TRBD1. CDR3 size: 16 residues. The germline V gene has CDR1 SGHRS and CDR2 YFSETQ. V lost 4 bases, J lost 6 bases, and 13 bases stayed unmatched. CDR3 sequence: CASSKPSPGGSDTQYF. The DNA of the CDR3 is TGCGCCAGCAGCAAACCTTCCCCAGGGGGCAGCGATACGCAGTATTTT.

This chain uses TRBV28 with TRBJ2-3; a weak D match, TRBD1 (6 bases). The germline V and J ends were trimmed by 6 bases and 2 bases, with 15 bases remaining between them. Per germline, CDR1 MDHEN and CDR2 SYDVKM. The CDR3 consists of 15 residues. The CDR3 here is CASRQEGGATDTQYF. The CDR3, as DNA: TGTGCCAGCAGGCAAGAAGGGGGAGCCACAGATACGCAGTATTTT.

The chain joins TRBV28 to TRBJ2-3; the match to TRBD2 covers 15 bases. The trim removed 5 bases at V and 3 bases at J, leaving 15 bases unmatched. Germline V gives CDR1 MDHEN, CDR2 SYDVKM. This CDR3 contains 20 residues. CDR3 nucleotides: TGTGCCAGCAGTGCCGCTGGACTAGCGGGAGGGCCCTCACGGACAGATACGCAGTATTTT. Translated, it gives CASSAAGLAGGPSRTDTQYF.

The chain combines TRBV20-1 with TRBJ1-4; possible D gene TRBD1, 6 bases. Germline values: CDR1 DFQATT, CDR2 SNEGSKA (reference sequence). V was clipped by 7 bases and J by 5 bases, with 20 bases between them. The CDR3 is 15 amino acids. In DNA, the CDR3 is TGCAGTGTACCGGGACCGACAGGCCTAAATGAAAAACTGTTTTTT. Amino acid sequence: CSVPGPTGLNEKLFF.

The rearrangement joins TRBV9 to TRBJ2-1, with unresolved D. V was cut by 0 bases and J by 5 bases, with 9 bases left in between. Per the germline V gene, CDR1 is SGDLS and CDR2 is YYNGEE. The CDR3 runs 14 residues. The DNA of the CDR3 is TGTGCCAGCAGCGTAGGGGTGAGTCACAATGAGCAGTTCTTC. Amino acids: CASSVGVSHNEQFF.

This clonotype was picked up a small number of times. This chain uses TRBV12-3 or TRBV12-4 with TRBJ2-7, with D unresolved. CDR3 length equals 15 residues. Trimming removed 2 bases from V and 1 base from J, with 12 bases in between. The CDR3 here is CASSLNPFKSYEQYF. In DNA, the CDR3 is TGTGCCAGCAGTTTAAACCCTTTTAAATCCTACGAGCAGTACTTC.

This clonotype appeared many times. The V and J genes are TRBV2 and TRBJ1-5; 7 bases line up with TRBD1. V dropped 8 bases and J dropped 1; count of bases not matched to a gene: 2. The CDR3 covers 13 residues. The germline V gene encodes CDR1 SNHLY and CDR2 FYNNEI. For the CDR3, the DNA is TGTGCCAGCCAGGGGGAGAGCAATCAGCCCCAGCATTTT. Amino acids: CASQGESNQPQHF.

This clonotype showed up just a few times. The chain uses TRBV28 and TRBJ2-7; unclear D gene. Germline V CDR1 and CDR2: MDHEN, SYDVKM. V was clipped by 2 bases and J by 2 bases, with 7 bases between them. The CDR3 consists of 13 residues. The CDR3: CASSLGRPYEQYF. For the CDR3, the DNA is TGTGCCAGCAGTTTAGGGCGGCCCTACGAGCAGTACTTC.

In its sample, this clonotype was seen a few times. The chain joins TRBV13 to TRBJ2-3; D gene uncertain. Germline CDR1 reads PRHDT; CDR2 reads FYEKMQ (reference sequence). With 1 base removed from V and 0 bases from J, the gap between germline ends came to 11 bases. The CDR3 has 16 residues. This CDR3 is CASSLAVEISTDTQYF. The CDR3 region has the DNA TGTGCCAGCAGCTTAGCGGTAGAGATTAGCACAGATACGCAGTATTTT.

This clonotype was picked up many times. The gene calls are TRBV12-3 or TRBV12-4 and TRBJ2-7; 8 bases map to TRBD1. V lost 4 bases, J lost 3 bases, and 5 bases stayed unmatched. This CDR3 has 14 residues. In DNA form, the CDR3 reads TGTGCCAGCAGTTCCGGGACAGGTGTCTACGAGCAGTACTTC. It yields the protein CASSSGTGVYEQYF.

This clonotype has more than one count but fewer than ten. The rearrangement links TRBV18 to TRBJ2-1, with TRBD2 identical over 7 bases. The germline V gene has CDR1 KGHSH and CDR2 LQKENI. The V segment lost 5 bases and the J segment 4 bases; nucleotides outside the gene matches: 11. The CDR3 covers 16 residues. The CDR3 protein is CASSASKRDLYNEQFF. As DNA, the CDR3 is TGTGCCAGCTCAGCCTCTAAGCGGGACCTATACAATGAGCAGTTCTTC.

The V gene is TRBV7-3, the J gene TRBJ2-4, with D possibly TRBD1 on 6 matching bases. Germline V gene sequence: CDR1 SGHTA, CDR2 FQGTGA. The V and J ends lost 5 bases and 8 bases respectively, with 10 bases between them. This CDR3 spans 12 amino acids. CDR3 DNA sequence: TGTGCCAGCAGCCCTGGGGGCCACATTCAGTACTTC. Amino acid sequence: CASSPGGHIQYF. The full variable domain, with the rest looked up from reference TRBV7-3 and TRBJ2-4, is GAGVSQTPSNKVTEKGKYVELRCDPISGHTALYWYRQSLGQGPEFLIYFQGTGAADDSGLPNDRFFAVRPEGSVSTLKIQRTERGDSAVYLCASSPGGHIQYFGAGTRLSVL.

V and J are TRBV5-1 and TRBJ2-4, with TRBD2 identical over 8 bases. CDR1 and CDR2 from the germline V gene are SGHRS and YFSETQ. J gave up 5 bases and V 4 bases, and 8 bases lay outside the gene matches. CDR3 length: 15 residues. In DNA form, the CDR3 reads TGCGCCAGCAGCCCGGGACTAGGCCCCGAAAACATTCAGTACTTC. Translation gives CASSPGLGPENIQYF.

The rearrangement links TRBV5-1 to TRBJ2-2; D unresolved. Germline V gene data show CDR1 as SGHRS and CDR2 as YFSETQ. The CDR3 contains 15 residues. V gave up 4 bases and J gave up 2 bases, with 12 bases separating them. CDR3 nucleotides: TGCGCCAGCAGCCCCGATTTACTTAACACCGGGGAGCTGTTTTTT. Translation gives CASSPDLLNTGELFF.

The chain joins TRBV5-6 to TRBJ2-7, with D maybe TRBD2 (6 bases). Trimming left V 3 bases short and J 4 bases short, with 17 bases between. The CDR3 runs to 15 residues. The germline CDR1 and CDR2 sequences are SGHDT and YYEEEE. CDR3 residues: CASSWSPKRGYEQYF. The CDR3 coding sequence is TGTGCCAGCAGCTGGTCCCCTAAACGGGGGTACGAGCAGTACTTC.

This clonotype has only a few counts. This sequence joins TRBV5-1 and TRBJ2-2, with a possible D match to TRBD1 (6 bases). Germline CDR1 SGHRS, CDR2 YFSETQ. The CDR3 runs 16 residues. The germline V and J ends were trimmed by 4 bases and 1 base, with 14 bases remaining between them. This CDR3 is CASSPDRSMNTGELFF. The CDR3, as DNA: TGCGCCAGCAGCCCCGACAGGTCTATGAACACCGGGGAGCTGTTTTTT.

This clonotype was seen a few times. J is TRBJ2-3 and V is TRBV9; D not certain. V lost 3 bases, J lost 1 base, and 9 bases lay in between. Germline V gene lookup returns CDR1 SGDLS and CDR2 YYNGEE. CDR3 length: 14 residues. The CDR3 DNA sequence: TGTGCCAGCAGCGACAGTGACCGCACAGATACGCAGTATTTT. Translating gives CASSDSDRTDTQYF.

CDR3 coding DNA: TGTGCCAGCGACGATTATAGCAATCAGCCCCAGCATTTT. This gives the protein CASDDYSNQPQHF. The chain employs TRBV28 and TRBJ1-5, with D unresolved. Germline CDR1 and CDR2: MDHEN and SYDVKM. The CDR3 is 13 amino acids. V dropped 8 bases and J dropped 0 bases, with 8 bases sitting between them.

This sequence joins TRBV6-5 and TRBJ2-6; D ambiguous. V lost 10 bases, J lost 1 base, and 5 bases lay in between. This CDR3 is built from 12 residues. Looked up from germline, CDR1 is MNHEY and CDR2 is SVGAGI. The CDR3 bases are TGTGCCACCTCATCTGGGGCCAACGTCCTGACTTTC. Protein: CATSSGANVLTF.

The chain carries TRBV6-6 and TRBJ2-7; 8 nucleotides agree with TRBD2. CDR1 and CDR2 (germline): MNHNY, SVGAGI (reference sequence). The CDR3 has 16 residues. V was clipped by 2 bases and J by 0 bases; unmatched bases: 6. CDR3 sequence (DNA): TGTGCCAGCAGTTACCTCACTAGCGGAAGCTCCTACGAGCAGTACTTC. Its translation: CASSYLTSGSSYEQYF.

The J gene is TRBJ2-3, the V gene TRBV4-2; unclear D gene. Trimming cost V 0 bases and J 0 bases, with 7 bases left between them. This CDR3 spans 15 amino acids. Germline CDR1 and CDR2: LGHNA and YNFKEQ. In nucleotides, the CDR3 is TGTGCCAGCAGCCAAGATTACGGGAGCACAGATACGCAGTATTTT. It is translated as CASSQDYGSTDTQYF.

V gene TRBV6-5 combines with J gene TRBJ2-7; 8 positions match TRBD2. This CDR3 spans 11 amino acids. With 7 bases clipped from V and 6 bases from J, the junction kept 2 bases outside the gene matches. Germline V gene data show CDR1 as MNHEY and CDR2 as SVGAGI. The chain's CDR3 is CASTREGEQYF. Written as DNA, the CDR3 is TGTGCCAGCACCCGGGAGGGCGAGCAGTACTTC.

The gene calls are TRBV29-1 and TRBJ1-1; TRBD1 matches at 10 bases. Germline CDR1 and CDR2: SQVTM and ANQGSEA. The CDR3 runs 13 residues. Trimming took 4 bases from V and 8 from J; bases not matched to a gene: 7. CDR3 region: CSVVDRGDMEAFF. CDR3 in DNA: TGCAGCGTTGTGGACAGGGGGGACATGGAAGCTTTCTTT.

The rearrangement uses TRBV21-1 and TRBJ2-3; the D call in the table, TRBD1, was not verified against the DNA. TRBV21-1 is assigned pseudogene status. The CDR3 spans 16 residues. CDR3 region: CASSKDRGYSTDTQYF. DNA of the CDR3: TGTGCCAGCAGCAAAGACAGGGGGTATAGCACAGATACGCAGTATTTT.

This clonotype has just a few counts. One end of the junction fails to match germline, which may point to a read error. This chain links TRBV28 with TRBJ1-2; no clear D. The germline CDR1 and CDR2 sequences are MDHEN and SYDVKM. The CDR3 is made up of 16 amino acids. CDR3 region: CASNLLLPTDNYGYTF. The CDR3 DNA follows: TGTGCCAGCAATTTACTCCTACCGACTGATAACTATGGCTACACCTTC.

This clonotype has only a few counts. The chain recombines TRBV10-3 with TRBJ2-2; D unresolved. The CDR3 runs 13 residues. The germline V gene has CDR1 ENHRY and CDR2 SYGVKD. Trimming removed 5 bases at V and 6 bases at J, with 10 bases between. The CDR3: CAISYLTAGELFF. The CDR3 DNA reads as TGTGCCATCAGTTACTTGACCGCCGGGGAGCTGTTTTTT.